This TCR beta chain was recorded in a study of Ad26.COV2.S vaccination and SARS-CoV-2 variants. This clone showed up just a few times. Clones were read by immunoSEQ multiplex PCR, and TCRdb kept only the in-frame ones, dropping some. The sample carries about 400,000 clones, around nine tenths recorded once. In germline, CDR1 is MNHEY, CDR2 SVGEGT. With 5 bases clipped from V and 4 bases from J, the junction kept 3 bases outside the gene matches. The CDR3 totals 13 residues. Treatment meaning: around 19 received Ad26.COV2.S at low or high dose, single or two shots; roughly five received placebo; per-sample allocation not given. Samples came from day 63 after the first vaccine or placebo injection.

The receptor's source is a person between 18 and 60 years old who received the Ad26.COV2.S COVID-19 vaccine or a placebo. This material consisted of peripheral blood, taken in a trial of Ad26.COV2.S vaccine versus placebo. This chain links TRBV6-2 or TRBV6-3 with TRBJ1-2; 8 bases are a match to TRBD1. The CDR3 coding sequence is TGTGCCAGCAGTACAGGACAGGGCTATGGCTACACCTTC. Its protein product is CASSTGQGYGYTF.